Listed below are T cell receptor beta chains from one sample, sequenced in a study of tissue T cells after allogeneic stem cell transplantation. Assay used: immunoSEQ multiplex PCR; TCRdb lists only in-frame clones, some missing. The table shows roughly 4,000 clones, with roughly 70% occurring only once. The input for sequencing was left colon tissue, taken at autopsy. Receptor source: a male donor at least 60 years old with lung cancer. Both conserved end residues are part of each CDR3. Fields, in order: J gene, V gene, CDR3 protein.

j_gene: TRBJ1-1; v_gene: TRBV2; CDR3aa: CASSEQRAGMNTEAFF
j_gene: TRBJ1-3; v_gene: TRBV19; CDR3aa: CASRLNSGNTIYF
j_gene: TRBJ1-1; v_gene: TRBV7-8; CDR3aa: CASSLVVRGNTEAFF
j_gene: TRBJ2-3; v_gene: TRBV12-3/TRBV12-4; CDR3aa: CASSFRGEDTQYF
j_gene: TRBJ2-5; v_gene: TRBV29-1; CDR3aa: CSAGGTYRGETQYF
j_gene: TRBJ1-3; v_gene: TRBV11-2; CDR3aa: CASSLIGGASGNTIYF
j_gene: TRBJ2-4; v_gene: TRBV10-3; CDR3aa: CAISAAGSNIQYF
j_gene: TRBJ1-5; v_gene: TRBV15; CDR3aa: CATSRDSRGDEPQHF
j_gene: TRBJ2-3; v_gene: TRBV7-2; CDR3aa: CANKQGLRGDTQYF
j_gene: TRBJ2-7; v_gene: TRBV6-6; CDR3aa: CASSSGDRVNEQYF
j_gene: TRBJ2-2; v_gene: TRBV24-1; CDR3aa: CATSGGAGTGELFF
j_gene: TRBJ2-3; v_gene: TRBV10-3; CDR3aa: CAIRGLASDTQYF
j_gene: TRBJ1-2; v_gene: TRBV6-2/TRBV6-3; CDR3aa: CASSGTGSYGYTF
j_gene: TRBJ2-1; v_gene: TRBV7-2; CDR3aa: CASSLRFPGAGRDNEQFF
j_gene: TRBJ2-2; v_gene: TRBV7-2; CDR3aa: CASSLGVGVGGELFF
j_gene: TRBJ1-5; v_gene: TRBV6-2/TRBV6-3; CDR3aa: CASSPGTGYNQPQHF
j_gene: TRBJ2-5; v_gene: TRBV5-4; CDR3aa: CASSLAVPAETQYF
j_gene: TRBJ2-7; v_gene: TRBV6-5; CDR3aa: CASSFQGGLREQYF
j_gene: TRBJ2-7; v_gene: TRBV19; CDR3aa: CATSWLATAIGEQYF
j_gene: TRBJ2-5; v_gene: TRBV4-1; CDR3aa: CASSEDNRETLRGETQYF
j_gene: TRBJ2-5; v_gene: TRBV7-8; CDR3aa: CASSYDRGIGETQYF
j_gene: TRBJ2-5; v_gene: TRBV4-3; CDR3aa: CASSQEYGTGYETQYF
j_gene: TRBJ2-3; v_gene: TRBV19; CDR3aa: CASSPETGGTDTQYF
j_gene: TRBJ1-1; v_gene: TRBV14; CDR3aa: CASRGAVEAFF
j_gene: TRBJ1-1; v_gene: TRBV24-1; CDR3aa: CATRGQENTEAFF
j_gene: TRBJ2-5; v_gene: TRBV2; CDR3aa: CASSPLAGEPETQYF
j_gene: TRBJ2-5; v_gene: TRBV2; CDR3aa: CASSLGTSQETQYF
j_gene: TRBJ2-1; v_gene: TRBV7-2; CDR3aa: CASSPGTGANEQFF
j_gene: TRBJ1-1; v_gene: TRBV6-1; CDR3aa: CASSEVRDAEAFF
j_gene: TRBJ2-1; v_gene: TRBV7-9; CDR3aa: CASSGLGLNEQFF
j_gene: TRBJ2-6; v_gene: TRBV6-5; CDR3aa: CASSYPSVGANVLTF
j_gene: TRBJ1-2; v_gene: TRBV12-3/TRBV12-4; CDR3aa: CATRGQGVGGYTF
j_gene: TRBJ1-5; v_gene: TRBV6-2/TRBV6-3; CDR3aa: CASSYLTANQPQHF
j_gene: TRBJ2-7; v_gene: TRBV27; CDR3aa: CASSVTPYEQYF
j_gene: TRBJ2-3; v_gene: TRBV21-1; CDR3aa: CASSKSTSRANTDTQYF
j_gene: TRBJ2-3; v_gene: TRBV19; CDR3aa: CASRTGVGDTQYF
j_gene: TRBJ2-3; v_gene: TRBV7-2; CDR3aa: CASSTSSGGASDTQYF
j_gene: TRBJ2-1; v_gene: TRBV5-1; CDR3aa: CASSLAASGGALDEQFF
j_gene: TRBJ1-5; v_gene: TRBV12-5; CDR3aa: CASGLVGSLGLNQPQHF
j_gene: TRBJ1-5; v_gene: TRBV12-3/TRBV12-4; CDR3aa: CASGTASNQPQHF
j_gene: TRBJ2-3; v_gene: TRBV6-2/TRBV6-3; CDR3aa: CASSPLSGRVDTQYF
j_gene: TRBJ2-7; v_gene: TRBV20-1; CDR3aa: CSARDRWEQYF
j_gene: TRBJ1-2; v_gene: TRBV30; CDR3aa: CAWSARYGYTF
j_gene: TRBJ2-3; v_gene: TRBV29-1; CDR3aa: CSVEDRFTTQTDTQYF
j_gene: TRBJ2-3; v_gene: TRBV18; CDR3aa: CASSPTVQSTDTQYF
j_gene: TRBJ2-2; v_gene: TRBV10-3; CDR3aa: CAISATGLTNTGELFF
j_gene: TRBJ1-2; v_gene: TRBV6-5; CDR3aa: CASSYWEGGYTF
j_gene: TRBJ2-3; v_gene: TRBV4-3; CDR3aa: CASSPTGRASTDTQYF
j_gene: TRBJ2-5; v_gene: TRBV5-1; CDR3aa: CASSPPQGGGAETQYF
j_gene: TRBJ2-2; v_gene: TRBV7-2; CDR3aa: CASPSSGGVNTGELFF
j_gene: TRBJ2-4; v_gene: TRBV11-3; CDR3aa: CASSSDLDIQYF